The 26 T cell receptor beta chains reported below all come from one sample, sequenced in a study of post-analysis software for immune sequencing data. Whole-study findings and limits: Among five TRBV segments more frequent in patients than controls were TRBV5-6, TRBV5-1 and TRBV20-1.

Prepared libraries of TCR beta cDNA carried unique molecular identifiers. Via MiXCR, TCRdb re-called the PCR reads, giving one row per CDR3 protein. Of 550,000 to 700,000 distinct CDR3 sequences in the sample, around 44% were seen once. The antigens these receptors bind are not known. The sequenced material came from blood. Receptor source: a girl aged 10 to 17 with multiple sclerosis.

The chain couples TRBV6-6 to TRBJ2-7, with a weak D call TRBD1 (5 bases). The CDR3 loop spans 15 amino acids. Trimming stripped 0 bases from V and 0 bases from J, with 9 bases between. CDR1 MNHNY and CDR2 SVGAGI come from the germline V gene (reference sequence). CDR3 residues: CASSYSPGISYEQYF. The CDR3 region has the DNA TGTGCCAGCAGTTACTCACCAGGGATCTCCTACGAGCAGTACTTC.

This chain connects TRBV5-1 to TRBJ2-1; 13 bases agree with TRBD2. The CDR3 length is 14 residues. V dropped 4 bases and J dropped 8; count of bases not matched to a gene: 3. Germline CDR1 and CDR2: SGHRS and YFSETQ. The CDR3 reads CASSPGLAGHEQFF. In DNA form, the CDR3 reads TGCGCCAGCAGCCCGGGACTAGCGGGGCATGAGCAGTTCTTC.

This rearrangement joins TRBV5-1 to TRBJ2-3; 8 nucleotides align to TRBD2. The CDR3 sequence is 17 residues long. Germline CDR1 is SGHRS and CDR2 is YFSETQ. Unmatched junction bases numbered 7, after V lost 0 bases and J lost 1 base. The CDR3 DNA follows: TGCGCCAGCAGCTTGGCGCTCGCGGGAGGAGGCACAGATACGCAGTATTTT. Its translation is CASSLALAGGGTDTQYF.

The chain has TRBV7-9 and TRBJ1-4; D not resolved. The V end lost 5 bases, the J end lost 1 base, and 17 bases lay between the germline ends. Germline loops: CDR1 SEHNR, CDR2 FQNEAQ (reference sequence). The CDR3 has 17 amino acids. In nucleotides, the CDR3 is TGTGCCAGCAGCCCGAGGCCCAGGAGCGTAACTAATGAAAAACTGTTTTTT. Translating it yields CASSPRPRSVTNEKLFF.

This clonotype has more than one count but fewer than ten. The J gene is TRBJ2-1, the V gene TRBV12-3 or TRBV12-4; 7 bases are a match to TRBD2. The ends lost 5 bases at V and 4 bases at J; junction bases unmatched: 5. CDR3 length: 14 amino acids. CDR3 sequence: CASSETSSYNEQFF. The CDR3 DNA reads as TGTGCCAGCAGTGAGACTAGCAGTTACAATGAGCAGTTCTTC.

A few counts support this clonotype. This rearrangement joins TRBV30 to TRBJ2-7; D ambiguous. V was cut by 1 base and J by 0 bases, with 7 bases left in between. The germline V gene encodes CDR1 GTSNPN and CDR2 SVGIG (reference sequence). CDR3 length equals 13 residues. CDR3 nucleotide sequence: TGTGCCTGGAGTGGCAGACCCTCCTACGAGCAGTACTTC. Protein sequence: CAWSGRPSYEQYF.

With respect to this clonotype: The junction shows a germline mismatch at one end, possibly a read error. The J gene is TRBJ2-1, the V gene TRBV9; D uncertain. CDR3 length: 13 amino acids. Germline assignment: CDR1 SGDLS and CDR2 YYNGEE. The CDR3: CTSSVSDALEQFF. The CDR3 DNA sequence: TGTACCAGCAGCGTCTCGGACGCGCTCGAGCAGTTCTTC.

Regarding this clonotype: The junction departs from germline at one end; a sequencing error may be responsible. The chain couples TRBV4-2 to TRBJ2-1; D call uncertain. This CDR3 region has 12 residues. Germline CDR1 is LGHNA and CDR2 is YNFKEQ. The CDR3: CTSSQVRNEQFF. CDR3 DNA: TGTACCAGCAGCCAAGTGCGAAATGAGCAGTTCTTC.

This sequence joins TRBV5-6 and TRBJ1-6; 7 bases fit TRBD1. J was trimmed by 10 bases and V by 3 bases; bases with no gene match: 16. The CDR3 extends over 17 amino acids. Germline-derived CDR1 and CDR2 are SGHDT and YYEEEE. The CDR3 coding sequence is TGTGCCAGCAGCTCCCGGGACAGCGGCGGCGATCGGTCACCCCTCCACTTT. Translated, it gives CASSSRDSGGDRSPLHF. The whole variable domain, filled in from reference TRBV5-6 and TRBJ1-6, reads DAGVTQSPTHLIKTRGQQVTLRCSPKSGHDTVSWYQQALGQGPQFIFQYYEEEERQRGNFPDRFSGHQFPNYSSELNVNALLLGDSALYLCASSSRDSGGDRSPLHFGNGTRLTVT.

This clonotype was found a few times. The chain has TRBV5-1 and TRBJ1-1; 7 bases align to TRBD1. J was trimmed by 4 bases and V by 5 bases; bases with no gene match: 5. Germline CDR1 SGHRS, CDR2 YFSETQ. CDR3 length equals 13 residues. In DNA form, the CDR3 reads TGCGCCAGCAGTCGACAGGGAAGCACTGAAGCTTTCTTT. It is translated as CASSRQGSTEAFF.

V gene TRBV15 combines with J gene TRBJ2-1; 7 nucleotides line up with TRBD1. Germline-derived CDR1 and CDR2 are LNHNV and YYDKDF (reference sequence). V was pared by 1 base and J by 6 bases, with 6 bases of the junction left unmatched. This CDR3 is built from 15 residues. CDR3 DNA sequence: TGTGCCACCAGCAGAGGGGAGACAGGGCCCAATGAGCAGTTCTTC. It translates to CATSRGETGPNEQFF.

This clonotype was observed a few times. The V gene is TRBV29-1, the J gene TRBJ1-4; D gene unclear. CDR3 length: 14 residues. V dropped 6 bases and J dropped 3 bases, with 14 bases sitting between them. Germline loops: CDR1 SQVTM, CDR2 ANQGSEA. The CDR3 reads CSVATDAANEKLFF. CDR3 nucleotide sequence: TGCAGCGTCGCAACAGATGCAGCTAATGAAAAACTGTTTTTT.

V and J are TRBV29-1 and TRBJ2-5; 8 bases are shared with TRBD1. Germline loops: CDR1 SQVTM, CDR2 ANQGSEA. CDR3 length equals 14 residues. V gave up 6 bases and J gave up 7 bases; unmatched junction bases: 13. The CDR3 sequence is CSVGTGGDPGTQYF. For the CDR3, the DNA is TGCAGCGTAGGGACAGGAGGAGATCCTGGGACCCAGTACTTC.

This clonotype was seen a handful of times. This chain uses TRBV7-2 with TRBJ2-7; 8 nucleotides match TRBD2. V gave up 5 bases and J gave up 3 bases; unmatched junction bases: 6. This CDR3 is 14 amino acids long. Germline V gives CDR1 SGHTA, CDR2 FQGNSA. CDR3 protein: CASSPGGASYEQYF. The CDR3 coding sequence is TGTGCCAGCAGCCCCGGGGGGGCAAGCTACGAGCAGTACTTC.

This clonotype has more than one count but fewer than ten. The chain uses TRBV29-1 and TRBJ2-3, with a tentative D call TRBD2 (7 bases). This CDR3 is 14 amino acids long. Germline V gene data show CDR1 as SQVTM and CDR2 as ANQGSEA. V was trimmed by 4 bases and J by 0 bases, leaving 11 bases between them. The CDR3 sequence: CSVAGGDSTDTQYF. The CDR3 DNA follows: TGCAGCGTTGCGGGGGGCGACAGCACAGATACGCAGTATTTT.

The genes are TRBV6-1 and TRBJ2-5; perhaps D is TRBD1 or TRBD2 (5 bases each). V dropped 2 bases and J dropped 4 bases, with 14 bases sitting between them. There are 15 residues in the CDR3. Germline-derived CDR1 and CDR2 are MNHNS and SASEGT. The chain's CDR3 is CASSEFNGARETQYF. Here the CDR3 DNA reads TGTGCCAGCAGTGAATTCAACGGGGCGCGAGAGACCCAGTACTTC.

V usage is TRBV12-3 or TRBV12-4 and J usage is TRBJ1-2; 12 bases are a match to TRBD1. There are 17 residues in the CDR3. Unmatched junction bases numbered 7, after V lost 1 base and J lost 4 bases. Here the CDR3 reads CASSLEGTGGAGYGYTF. For the CDR3, the DNA is TGTGCCAGCAGTTTAGAAGGGACAGGGGGCGCAGGCTATGGCTACACCTTC.

This chain links TRBV25-1 with TRBJ2-1, with 8 bases lining up with TRBD2. Germline CDR1 MGHDK, CDR2 SYGVNS. This CDR3 is 17 amino acids long. V was pared by 4 bases and J by 0 bases, with 8 bases of the junction left unmatched. The CDR3 is CASSATPGLDSYNEQFF. The CDR3 DNA reads TGTGCCAGCAGTGCAACTCCGGGACTAGACTCCTACAATGAGCAGTTCTTC.

The rearrangement uses TRBV9 and TRBJ2-5; perhaps D is TRBD1 or TRBD2 (5 bases each). The germline V gene has CDR1 SGDLS and CDR2 YYNGEE. This CDR3 has 15 amino acids. V lost 3 bases and J 5 bases, leaving 17 bases between the germline ends. The CDR3 sequence is CASSARESWGETQYF. Here the CDR3 DNA reads TGTGCCAGCAGCGCCCGGGAAAGCTGGGGGGAGACCCAGTACTTC.

The chain employs TRBV6-1 and TRBJ2-7, with D possibly called TRBD1 or TRBD2 (6 bases each). The DNA matches TRBJ2-5 better at its end, which makes the J call doubtful. This CDR3 has 15 residues. Germline values: CDR1 MNHNS, CDR2 SASEGT. The DNA of the CDR3 is TGTGCCAGCAGTGGGTCCCGGGGGCTGGTAGAGACCCAGTACTTC. Residues: CASSGSRGLVETQYF.

This clonotype was seen ten or more times. The chain joins TRBV7-9 to TRBJ2-5; D gene uncertain. The DNA end lines up better with TRBJ2-7; the J call may be wrong. Germline-derived CDR1 and CDR2 are SEHNR and FQNEAQ (reference sequence). This CDR3 contains 12 residues. CDR3 nucleotide sequence: TGTGCCAGCAGCTCGAATGGGGACGAGCAGTACTTC. Amino acids: CASSSNGDEQYF.

The V call is TRBV4-1, the J call TRBJ2-3, with 9 bases that match TRBD2. The junction had 6 bases not matched to a gene; V was cut back by 1 base and J by 4 bases. The V gene's germline CDR1 is MGHRA and CDR2 YSYEKL. The CDR3 is 16 amino acids. CDR3 in DNA: TGCGCCAGCAGCCAAGGCGGGAGGGCCCGTCCAGATACGCAGTATTTT. Protein sequence: CASSQGGRARPDTQYF.

In this sample, this clonotype turned up a few times. This chain uses TRBV4-1 with TRBJ2-2; 8 nucleotides align to TRBD1. J lost 5 bases, V lost 3 bases, and 14 bases had no gene match. There are 18 residues in the CDR3. Germline CDR1 reads MGHRA; CDR2 reads YSYEKL. As DNA, the CDR3 is TGCGCCAGCAGCCACCCGGACAGGGTAGGGTCAGTGACCGGGGAGCTGTTTTTT. The encoded protein is CASSHPDRVGSVTGELFF.

This chain joins TRBV9 and TRBJ2-3; tentatively, D is TRBD2 (6 bases). This CDR3 region has 14 residues. V lost 0 bases and J lost 1, with 6 bases in between. CDR1 SGDLS and CDR2 YYNGEE come from the germline V gene. CDR3 protein: CASSVASGTDTQYF. The CDR3 bases are TGTGCCAGCAGCGTAGCTAGCGGCACAGATACGCAGTATTTT.

The chain joins TRBV6-4 to TRBJ1-2; D possibly corresponds to TRBD1 (5 bases). Trimming left V 3 bases short and J 0 bases short, with 5 bases between. The CDR3 spans 13 residues. Germline-derived CDR1 and CDR2 are MRHNA and SNTAGT. CDR3 residues: CASSEGANYGYTF. As DNA, the CDR3 is TGTGCCAGCAGTGAGGGGGCTAACTATGGCTACACCTTC.

This chain links TRBV11-2 with TRBJ2-1, with TRBD2 identical over 12 bases. The CDR3 length is 17 residues. Looked up from germline, CDR1 is SGHAT and CDR2 is FQNNGV. Unmatched junction bases numbered 5, after V lost 0 bases and J lost 5 bases. The CDR3 DNA reads as TGTGCCAGCAGCTTAGACCTAGCGGGAGGGCCCCACAATGAGCAGTTCTTC. It encodes CASSLDLAGGPHNEQFF.